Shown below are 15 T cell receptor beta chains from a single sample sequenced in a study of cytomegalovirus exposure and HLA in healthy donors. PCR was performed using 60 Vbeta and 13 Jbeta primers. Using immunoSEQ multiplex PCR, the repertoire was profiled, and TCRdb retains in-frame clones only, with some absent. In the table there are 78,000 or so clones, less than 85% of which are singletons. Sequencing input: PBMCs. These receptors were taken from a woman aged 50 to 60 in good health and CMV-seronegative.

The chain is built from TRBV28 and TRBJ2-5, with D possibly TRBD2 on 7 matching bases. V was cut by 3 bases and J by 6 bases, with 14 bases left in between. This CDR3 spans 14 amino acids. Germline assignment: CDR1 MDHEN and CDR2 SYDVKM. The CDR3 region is CASSFGGAGKTQYF. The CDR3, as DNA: TGTGCCAGCAGTTTTGGGGGGGCGGGGAAGACCCAGTACTTC.

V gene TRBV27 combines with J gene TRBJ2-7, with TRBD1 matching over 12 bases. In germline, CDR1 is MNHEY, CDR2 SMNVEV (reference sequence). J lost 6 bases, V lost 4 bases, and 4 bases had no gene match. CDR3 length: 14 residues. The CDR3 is CASSWGQGAPEQYV. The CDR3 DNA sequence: TGTGCCAGCAGTTGGGGACAGGGGGCGCCCGAGCAGTACGTC.

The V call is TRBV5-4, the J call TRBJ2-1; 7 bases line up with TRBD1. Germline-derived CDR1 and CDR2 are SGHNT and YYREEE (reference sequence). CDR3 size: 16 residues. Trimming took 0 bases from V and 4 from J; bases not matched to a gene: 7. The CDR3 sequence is CASSLGAGQDYNEQFF. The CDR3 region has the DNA TGTGCCAGCAGCTTGGGGGCAGGACAGGATTACAATGAGCAGTTCTTC.

CDR3: CASSPQAGQGIEKLFF. CDR3 in DNA: TGTGCCAGCAGCCCCCAGGCGGGACAGGGTATTGAAAAACTGTTTTTT. The V gene is TRBV7-2, the J gene TRBJ1-4, with 9 bases matching TRBD1. This CDR3 spans 16 amino acids. V shed 5 bases and J 7 bases; nucleotides not matched to a gene: 11. The germline V gene encodes CDR1 SGHTA and CDR2 FQGNSA.

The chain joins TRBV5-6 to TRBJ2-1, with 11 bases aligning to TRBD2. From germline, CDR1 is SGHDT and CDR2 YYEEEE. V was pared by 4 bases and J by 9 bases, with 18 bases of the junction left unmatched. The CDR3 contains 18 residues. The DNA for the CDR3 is TGTGCCAGCAGCATTCGACTAGCGGGACTGGGCCTATACGGTGAGCAGTTCTTC. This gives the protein CASSIRLAGLGLYGEQFF.

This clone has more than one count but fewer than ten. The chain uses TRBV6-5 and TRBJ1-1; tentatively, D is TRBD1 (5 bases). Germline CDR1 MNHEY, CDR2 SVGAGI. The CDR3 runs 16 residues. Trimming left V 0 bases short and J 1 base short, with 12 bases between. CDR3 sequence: CASSYSGGRANTEAFF. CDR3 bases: TGTGCCAGCAGTTACTCGGGGGGAAGAGCGAACACTGAAGCTTTCTTT.

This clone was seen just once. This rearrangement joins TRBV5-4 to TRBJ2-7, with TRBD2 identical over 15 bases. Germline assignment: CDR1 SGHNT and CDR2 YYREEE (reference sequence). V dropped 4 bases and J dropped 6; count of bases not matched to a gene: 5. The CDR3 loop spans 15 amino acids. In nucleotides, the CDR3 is TGTGCCAGCAGCCTCGGACTAGCGGGAGGGAGCGAGCAGTACTTC. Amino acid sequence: CASSLGLAGGSEQYF.

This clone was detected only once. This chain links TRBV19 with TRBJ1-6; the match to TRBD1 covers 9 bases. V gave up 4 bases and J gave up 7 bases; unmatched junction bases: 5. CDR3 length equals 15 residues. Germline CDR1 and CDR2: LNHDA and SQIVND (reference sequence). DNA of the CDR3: TGTGCCAGTAGTACTTCGGGACAGGGAAATTCACCCCTCCACTTT. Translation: CASSTSGQGNSPLHF.

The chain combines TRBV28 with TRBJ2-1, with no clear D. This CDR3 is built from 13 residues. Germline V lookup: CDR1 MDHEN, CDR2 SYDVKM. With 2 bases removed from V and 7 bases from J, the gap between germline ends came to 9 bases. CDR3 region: CASSLPTPNEQFF. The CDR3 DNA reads TGTGCCAGCAGTTTACCCACTCCGAATGAGCAGTTCTTC.

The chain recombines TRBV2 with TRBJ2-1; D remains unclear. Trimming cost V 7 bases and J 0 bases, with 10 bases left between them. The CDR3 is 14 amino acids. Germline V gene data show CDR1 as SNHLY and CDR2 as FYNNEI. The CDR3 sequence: CASTQRLSYNEQFF. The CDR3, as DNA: TGTGCCAGCACTCAGAGACTCTCCTACAATGAGCAGTTCTTC.

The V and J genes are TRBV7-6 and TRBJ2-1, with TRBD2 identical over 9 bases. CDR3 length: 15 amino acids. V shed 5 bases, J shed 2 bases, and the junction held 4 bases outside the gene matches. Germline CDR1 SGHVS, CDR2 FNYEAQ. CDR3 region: CASSTSGLTYNEQFF. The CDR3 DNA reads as TGTGCCAGCAGCACTAGCGGGCTGACCTACAATGAGCAGTTCTTC.

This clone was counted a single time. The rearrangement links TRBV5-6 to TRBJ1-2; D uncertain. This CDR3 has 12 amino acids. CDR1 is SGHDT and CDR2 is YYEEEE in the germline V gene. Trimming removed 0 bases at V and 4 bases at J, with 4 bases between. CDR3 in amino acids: CASSLVSYGYTF. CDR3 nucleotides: TGTGCCAGCAGCTTGGTGAGCTATGGCTACACCTTC.

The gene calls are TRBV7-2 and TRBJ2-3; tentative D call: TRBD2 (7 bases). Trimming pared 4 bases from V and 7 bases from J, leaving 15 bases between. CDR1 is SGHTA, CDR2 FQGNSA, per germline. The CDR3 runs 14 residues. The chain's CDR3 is CASSSRTGGHTQYF. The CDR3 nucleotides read TGTGCCAGCAGCTCCCGTACGGGGGGCCATACGCAGTATTTT.

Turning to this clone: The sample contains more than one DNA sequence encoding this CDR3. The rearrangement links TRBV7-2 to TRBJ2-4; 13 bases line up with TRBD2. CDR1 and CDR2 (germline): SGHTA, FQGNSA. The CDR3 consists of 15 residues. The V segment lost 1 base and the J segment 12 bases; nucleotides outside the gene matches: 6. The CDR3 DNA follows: TGTGCCAGCAGCTTAGAAGGACTAGCGGGGGCTCGTCAGTACTTC. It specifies CASSLEGLAGARQYF.

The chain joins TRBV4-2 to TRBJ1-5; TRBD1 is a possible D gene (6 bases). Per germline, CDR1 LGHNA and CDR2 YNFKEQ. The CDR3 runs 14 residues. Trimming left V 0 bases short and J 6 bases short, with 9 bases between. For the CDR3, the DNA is TGTGCCAGCAGCCAAGAGGGAGGGGGTCAGCCCCAGCATTTT. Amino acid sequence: CASSQEGGGQPQHF.